The T cell receptor beta chain under discussion was sequenced for a study of radiation and T cells in renal cell carcinoma. Concerning this clone: The junction and the germline gene differ at one end; a read error may be behind it.

Time point in this sample: blood 4 weeks post-SBRT, at nephrectomy. Treatment noted: 15 Gy SBRT to primary tumor, nephrectomy 4 weeks later. Nephrectomy followed 15 Gy stereotactic body radiation by 4 weeks. Blood was sampled at baseline, 2 weeks and 4 weeks after SBRT. Using immunoSEQ multiplex PCR, the repertoire was profiled, and TCRdb retains in-frame clones only, with some absent. This sample yields about 170,000 clones, of which about nine tenths are seen a single time; about 11% belongs to the top ten. In germline, CDR1 is SEHNR, CDR2 FQNEAQ (reference sequence). The CDR3 has 14 residues. The V call is TRBV7-9, the J call TRBJ1-5; D remains ambiguous. The sample here was blood, taken from a patient whose treatment included radiotherapy and nephrectomy. The TCR originated in a woman aged 45-59 years with renal cell carcinoma. The CDR3 is CASSLAGSEQPQHF. The CDR3 nucleotides read TGTGCCAGCAGCCTAGCTGGGAGCGAACAGCCCCAGCATTTT.